Listed here are 25 T cell receptor beta chains from one sample, sequenced in a study of CD8+ T cells in alopecia areata. Sequencing templates came from extracted RNA that was reverse transcribed into cDNA. The protocol was immunoSEQ multiplex PCR, while the TCRdb copy is restricted to in-frame clones and leaves out a portion. Among 100,000 to 150,000 clones listed, approximately 49% were seen once. The source material was CD8+ T cells sorted from blood, sampled at week 0. These receptors all come from a human donor with alopecia areata.

CDR3 sequence reads: CASSTGQSPYEQYF. The CDR3, as DNA: TGTGCCAGCAGCACTGGACAGAGCCCCTACGAGCAGTACTTC. The rearrangement links TRBV9 to TRBJ2-7, with D possibly matching TRBD1 (6 bases). Germline-derived CDR1 and CDR2 are SGDLS and YYNGEE. Trimming stripped 4 bases from V and 2 bases from J, with 13 bases between. This CDR3 contains 14 residues.

The CDR3 DNA reads as TGTGCCAGCAGTTACTCCCCGGGGCCGACGAACACTGAAGCTTTCTTT. Its translation: CASSYSPGPTNTEAFF. This chain joins TRBV6-5 and TRBJ1-1; the D gene is possibly TRBD1 (5 bases). This CDR3 region has 16 residues. The germline V gene encodes CDR1 MNHEY and CDR2 SVGAGI. V lost 0 bases to trimming and J lost 1 base, with 12 bases between them.

The rearrangement joins TRBV6-1 to TRBJ2-7, with 9 bases that match TRBD1. V trimming: 0 bases; J trimming: 1 base; junction bases outside the gene matches: 1. CDR3 length: 15 amino acids. Germline V gene data show CDR1 as MNHNS and CDR2 as SASEGT. The chain's CDR3 is CASSEAGTGSYEQYF. The CDR3 nucleotides are TGTGCCAGCAGTGAAGCCGGGACAGGGTCCTACGAGCAGTACTTC.

V is TRBV30 and J is TRBJ2-7, with D unclear. V was shortened by 0 bases and J by 6 bases, with 6 bases between the two germline ends. Germline values: CDR1 GTSNPN, CDR2 SVGIG (reference sequence). This CDR3 is built from 11 residues. Written as DNA, the CDR3 is TGTGCCTGGAGTGTATCGAGCGAGCAGTACTTC. Encoded protein: CAWSVSSEQYF.

This clone was found a few times. In the same sample, other DNA sequences code for this CDR3. V and J are TRBV7-9 and TRBJ2-2, with D possibly being TRBD2 (5 bases). This CDR3 has 13 amino acids. V lost 3 bases, J lost 5 bases, and 7 bases lay in between. Germline-derived CDR1 and CDR2 are SEHNR and FQNEAQ (reference sequence). In nucleotides, the CDR3 is TGTGCCAGCAGCTTCACTAGTACCGGGGAGCTGTTTTTT. This gives the protein CASSFTSTGELFF.

For this clone: The sample holds other DNA sequences that translate to the same CDR3. The rearrangement joins TRBV29-1 to TRBJ2-7, with 7 bases aligning to TRBD1. From germline, CDR1 is SQVTM and CDR2 ANQGSEA. The CDR3 spans 13 residues. V gave up 6 bases and J gave up 0 bases; unmatched junction bases: 5. CDR3 amino acids: CSVETGSSYEQYF. DNA of the CDR3: TGCAGCGTAGAGACAGGGAGCTCCTACGAGCAGTACTTC.

The V call is TRBV5-6, the J call TRBJ1-1; TRBD1 is a possible D gene (5 bases). CDR1 and CDR2 (germline): SGHDT, YYEEEE. CDR3 length: 15 amino acids. Trimming cost V 0 bases and J 0 bases, with 9 bases left between them. As DNA, the CDR3 is TGTGCCAGCAGCTTGGATACGGGGGTGAACACTGAAGCTTTCTTT. This gives the protein CASSLDTGVNTEAFF.

The chain couples TRBV7-9 to TRBJ2-7; no clear D gene. This CDR3 has 12 residues. Germline lookup yields CDR1 SEHNR and CDR2 FQNEAQ (reference sequence). Trimming left V 0 bases short and J 4 bases short, with 4 bases between. The CDR3 region is CASSLADYEQYF. The CDR3 DNA reads TGTGCCAGCAGCTTAGCGGATTACGAGCAGTACTTC.

This sequence joins TRBV5-6 and TRBJ2-5; 8 nucleotides align to TRBD1. This CDR3 is built from 14 residues. With V trimmed by 3 bases and J by 5 bases, 6 bases remained unmatched. The germline gives CDR1 SGHDT, CDR2 YYEEEE. In DNA, the CDR3 is TGTGCCAGCAGCTGGACAGGGTCAGGGGAGACCCAGTACTTC. Translating it yields CASSWTGSGETQYF.

This clone was observed a handful of times. The genes are TRBV15 and TRBJ1-1; no definite D call. V was pared by 0 bases and J by 3 bases, with 5 bases between. This CDR3 is built from 13 residues. Germline CDR1 reads LNHNV; CDR2 reads YYDKDF (reference sequence). CDR3 DNA sequence: TGTGCCACCAGCAGAGAAGCTCACACTGAAGCTTTCTTT. This sequence encodes CATSREAHTEAFF.

Notes on this clone: The identical CDR3 is also encoded by other nucleotide sequences in the sample. The chain uses TRBV7-9 and TRBJ2-7, with TRBD1 matching over 9 bases. The CDR3 runs to 15 residues. Germline V lookup: CDR1 SEHNR, CDR2 FQNEAQ (reference sequence). The ends lost 5 bases at V and 2 bases at J; junction bases unmatched: 7. CDR3 DNA: TGTGCCAGCAGCCCCCGGGACAGGGATCCCTACGAGCAGTACTTC. This translates into CASSPRDRDPYEQYF.

A few counts support this clone. The chain joins TRBV19 to TRBJ2-1; 7 bases map to TRBD2. Germline V lookup: CDR1 LNHDA, CDR2 SQIVND (reference sequence). The V and J ends lost 3 bases and 8 bases, in that order; junction bases with no gene match: 7. The CDR3 runs to 14 residues. The CDR3: CASSMGGLIDEQFF. Here the CDR3 DNA reads TGTGCCAGTAGTATGGGAGGGTTGATCGATGAGCAGTTCTTC.

The chain recombines TRBV7-9 with TRBJ2-5; D is uncertain. Germline V gives CDR1 SEHNR, CDR2 FQNEAQ (reference sequence). V was clipped by 6 bases and J by 1 base, with 3 bases between them. The CDR3 consists of 11 residues. The CDR3 sequence: CASRSQETQYF. The CDR3 region has the DNA TGTGCCAGCAGGAGCCAAGAGACCCAGTACTTC.

This clone came up a few times. The chain joins TRBV29-1 to TRBJ2-3; D gene uncertain. V was trimmed by 0 bases and J by 3 bases, leaving 10 bases between them. The CDR3 length is 14 residues. Germline loops: CDR1 SQVTM, CDR2 ANQGSEA. CDR3: CSVEDETETDTQYF. The CDR3 DNA sequence: TGCAGCGTTGAAGACGAGACCGAGACAGATACGCAGTATTTT.

The genes are TRBV6-5 and TRBJ2-2, with D tentatively TRBD1 or TRBD2 (5 bases each). V lost 2 bases and J 7 bases, leaving 8 bases between the germline ends. The germline V gene has CDR1 MNHEY and CDR2 SVGAGI. This CDR3 is 13 amino acids long. Here the CDR3 reads CASSYEGSGELFF. The CDR3 nucleotides are TGTGCCAGCAGTTACGAGGGGAGCGGGGAGCTGTTTTTT.

CDR3 region: CAWSSGGDTQYF. CDR3 nucleotides: TGTGCCTGGAGTTCCGGGGGGGATACGCAGTATTTT. V is TRBV30 and J is TRBJ2-3; TRBD2 aligns across 7 bases. J gave up 6 bases and V 2 bases, and 2 bases lay outside the gene matches. The CDR3 has 12 residues. Germline V gene lookup returns CDR1 GTSNPN and CDR2 SVGIG (reference sequence). Full variable domain (rest looked up from reference TRBV30 and TRBJ2-3): SQTIHQWPATLVQPVGSPLSLECTVEGTSNPNLYWYRQAAGRGLQLLFYSVGIGQISSEVPQNLSASRPQDRQFILSSKKLLLSDSGFYLCAWSSGGDTQYFGPGTRLTVL.

The chain joins TRBV9 to TRBJ2-7; no clear D. Trimming cost V 0 bases and J 1 base, with 8 bases left between them. CDR1 and CDR2 (germline): SGDLS, YYNGEE. This CDR3 region has 14 residues. CDR3 nucleotide sequence: TGTGCCAGCAGCGTAGGTCTGGGATCCTACGAGCAGTACTTC. It is translated as CASSVGLGSYEQYF.

This sequence joins TRBV6-6 and TRBJ2-1, with D unresolved. The germline V and J ends were trimmed by 6 bases and 5 bases, with 8 bases remaining between them. Germline CDR1 MNHNY, CDR2 SVGAGI (reference sequence). The CDR3 is 12 residues long. This CDR3 reads CASSIGDNEQFF. For the CDR3, the DNA is TGTGCCAGCAGCATAGGAGACAATGAGCAGTTCTTC.

The chain joins TRBV27 to TRBJ2-1; D gene ambiguous. CDR3 length: 15 amino acids. Between the trimmed V and J ends, which lost 5 bases and 0 bases, there was a span of 11 bases. Germline V gene lookup returns CDR1 MNHEY and CDR2 SMNVEV (reference sequence). The CDR3 reads CASSHGPSSYNEQFF. DNA of the CDR3: TGTGCCAGCAGTCACGGGCCGAGCTCCTACAATGAGCAGTTCTTC.

This clone was counted a few times. The CDR3: CATSSGGFDEQFF. Here the CDR3 DNA reads TGTGCCACCTCCAGCGGGGGATTCGATGAGCAGTTCTTC. This chain uses TRBV19 with TRBJ2-1, with 8 bases lining up with TRBD2. CDR1 and CDR2 (germline): LNHDA, SQIVND (reference sequence). The V gene end was trimmed by 10 bases and the J gene end by 8 bases; junction bases not matched to a gene: 10. The CDR3 covers 13 residues. The variable domain in full, completed from reference TRBV19 and TRBJ2-1, reads DGGITQSPKYLFRKEGQNVTLSCEQNLNHDAMYWYRQDPGQGLRLIYYSQIVNDFQKGDIAEGYSVSREKKESFPLTVTSAQKNPTAFYLCATSSGGFDEQFFGPGTRLTVL.

The chain is built from TRBV4-1 and TRBJ2-7; possible D gene TRBD1, 6 bases. The CDR3 covers 18 residues. CDR1 MGHRA and CDR2 YSYEKL come from the germline V gene. The V and J ends lost 0 bases and 3 bases respectively, with 21 bases between them. CDR3: CASSQDPSAGEDGYEQYF. The CDR3 DNA reads TGCGCCAGCAGCCAAGACCCGTCAGCAGGGGAAGACGGCTACGAGCAGTACTTC.

The table lists this clone with a few counts. V is TRBV19 and J is TRBJ1-5; TRBD1 matches 12 bases. The CDR3 consists of 15 residues. Per germline, CDR1 LNHDA and CDR2 SQIVND (reference sequence). V lost 5 bases, J lost 6 bases, and 5 bases stayed unmatched. CDR3 residues: CASSGTGGSLQPQHF. CDR3 DNA sequence: TGTGCCAGTAGTGGGACAGGGGGCAGTCTTCAGCCCCAGCATTTT.

This clone appeared a few times. J is TRBJ1-2 and V is TRBV30, with D unresolved. V dropped 0 bases and J dropped 2 bases, with 7 bases sitting between them. Germline-derived CDR1 and CDR2 are GTSNPN and SVGIG (reference sequence). This CDR3 contains 13 residues. CDR3 sequence: CAWSVQSNYGYTF. The CDR3 nucleotides are TGTGCCTGGAGTGTACAGTCCAACTATGGCTACACCTTC.

The V gene is TRBV5-6, the J gene TRBJ2-7, with TRBD1 identical over 11 bases. Germline assignment: CDR1 SGHDT and CDR2 YYEEEE. This CDR3 region has 14 residues. V shed 6 bases and J 4 bases; nucleotides not matched to a gene: 6. CDR3 amino acids: CASTLDRGPYEQYF. The DNA of the CDR3 is TGTGCCAGCACCCTGGACAGGGGGCCTTACGAGCAGTACTTC.

This chain links TRBV27 with TRBJ2-7, with 8 bases fitting TRBD2. After removal of 6 bases from V and 5 bases from J, the junction contained 6 bases not matched to a gene. CDR3 length equals 13 residues. Per germline, CDR1 MNHEY and CDR2 SMNVEV (reference sequence). The CDR3 is CASSPGGFHEQYF. The CDR3 DNA reads TGTGCCAGCAGCCCGGGGGGGTTCCACGAGCAGTACTTC.